The next 20 T cell receptor beta chains were all read from a single sample in a study of shared clonotypes between healthy human individuals. Assay used: immunoSEQ multiplex PCR; TCRdb lists only in-frame clones, some missing. The sample holds 950,000 to 1,200,000 clones, approximately 75% seen once. Sequenced input: memory CD4+ T cells from PBMCs. Regarding subset: CD45RA-negative fraction. The receptors derive from a man aged 18 to 30 in good health. Some clones in this sample may be carry-over from other donors' samples.

The chain combines TRBV4-3 with TRBJ2-1, with D maybe TRBD2 (6 bases). Trimming removed 1 base from V and 10 bases from J, with 17 bases in between. The V gene's germline CDR1 is LGHNA and CDR2 YSLEER. This CDR3 contains 15 residues. The CDR3 DNA follows: TGCGCCAGCAGCCAAGGAGGGACCAACGGAGGGGAGCAGTTCTTC. Translating gives CASSQGGTNGGEQFF.

The chain has TRBV9 and TRBJ2-5; D is perhaps TRBD1 or TRBD2 (5 bases each). Trimming took 3 bases from V and 4 from J, leaving 10 bases between them. CDR3 size: 13 residues. The V gene's germline CDR1 is SGDLS and CDR2 YYNGEE. The DNA for the CDR3 is TGTGCCAGCAGCGCTGGGACGAGAGAGACCCAGTACTTC. Encoded protein: CASSAGTRETQYF.

About this clone: A much bigger clone sits one base away, suggesting this may be a read error. The sample has other DNA sequences that encode this CDR3 too. The chain joins TRBV6-6 to TRBJ1-1; D not resolved. Germline lookup yields CDR1 MNHNY and CDR2 SVGAGI (reference sequence). The length of the CDR3 is 13 residues. CDR3 nucleotide sequence: TGTGCCAGCAGTTACTCTATCAGCACTGAAGCCTTCTTT. Encoded protein: CASSYSISTEAFF.

CDR3 residues: CASSFSRQGGRYGYTF. Here the CDR3 DNA reads TGTGCCAGCAGCTTCTCTCGACAGGGGGGAAGATATGGCTACACCTTC. The rearrangement joins TRBV7-8 to TRBJ1-2, with 9 bases identical to TRBD1. The V segment lost 3 bases and the J segment 5 bases; nucleotides outside the gene matches: 10. The CDR3 covers 16 residues. CDR1 and CDR2 (germline): SGHVS, FQNEAQ.

This chain joins TRBV9 and TRBJ2-5; D is perhaps TRBD1 or TRBD2 (5 bases each). The CDR3 spans 14 residues. The ends were cut back, 5 bases at V and 4 bases at J, with 15 bases in the middle. Germline V gene data show CDR1 as SGDLS and CDR2 as YYNGEE. CDR3 DNA: TGTGCCAGCAGTTTCTCTGGGGGTGCAGAGACCCAGTACTTC. Its protein product is CASSFSGGAETQYF. Drawing the rest from reference TRBV9 and TRBJ2-5, the complete variable domain is DSGVTQTPKHLITATGQRVTLRCSPRSGDLSVYWYQQSLDQGLQFLIQYYNGEERAKGNILERFSAQQFPDLHSELNLSSLELGDSALYFCASSFSGGAETQYFGPGTRLLVL.

This clone was recorded only once. The chain is built from TRBV9 and TRBJ2-5; D perhaps matches TRBD2 (6 bases). The CDR3 runs 15 residues. Per germline, CDR1 SGDLS and CDR2 YYNGEE. V shed 3 bases and J shed 1 base, with 13 bases lying between them. Written as DNA, the CDR3 is TGTGCCAGCAGCGGGCGGACTACCACCCAAGAGACCCAGTACTTC. It is translated as CASSGRTTTQETQYF.

This chain uses TRBV5-1 with TRBJ2-5, with D tentatively TRBD1 or TRBD2 (5 bases each). This CDR3 spans 14 amino acids. The V gene lost 4 bases and the J gene lost 0 bases, with 10 bases spanning the gap. Germline assignment: CDR1 SGHRS and CDR2 YFSETQ. In DNA, the CDR3 is TGCGCCAGCAGCCAGTGGGGGTACCAAGAGACCCAGTACTTC. It translates to CASSQWGYQETQYF.

V and J are TRBV28 and TRBJ2-7; 7 nucleotides line up with TRBD1. Germline V lookup: CDR1 MDHEN, CDR2 SYDVKM. The CDR3 is 15 residues long. The V gene end was trimmed by 6 bases and the J gene end by 1 base; junction bases not matched to a gene: 9. The CDR3 spells CASSRPGRGSYEQYF. The CDR3 DNA reads TGTGCCAGCAGCCGCCCCGGCAGGGGGTCCTACGAGCAGTACTTC.

The J gene is TRBJ2-6, the V gene TRBV7-3; the match to TRBD1 covers 7 bases. Germline values: CDR1 SGHTA, CDR2 FQGTGA. The CDR3 has 16 amino acids. The J segment lost 4 bases and the V segment lost 5 bases, leaving 8 bases of the junction unmatched. Here the CDR3 DNA reads TGTGCCAGCAGCCGGGACAGCCATCCCGGGGCCAACGTCCTGACTTTC. As protein: CASSRDSHPGANVLTF.

This clone has just one count. The chain recombines TRBV2 with TRBJ2-1; D is unresolved. This CDR3 spans 13 amino acids. Germline CDR1 and CDR2: SNHLY and FYNNEI. Trimming took off 4 bases at V and 9 bases at J, with 13 bases between the two ends. The chain's CDR3 is CASSAQPLSEQFF. The CDR3 DNA is TGTGCCAGCAGTGCTCAACCTCTCAGTGAGCAGTTCTTC.

This chain uses TRBV5-4 with TRBJ2-6, with 10 bases matching TRBD1. The CDR3 runs to 19 residues. The ends lost 2 bases at V and 4 bases at J; junction bases unmatched: 12. Germline lookup yields CDR1 SGHNT and CDR2 YYREEE (reference sequence). The CDR3 loop is CASSLGWGQGRRGANVLTF. The CDR3 DNA reads as TGTGCCAGCAGCTTAGGATGGGGACAGGGGCGCCGAGGGGCCAACGTCCTGACTTTC.

The chain uses TRBV7-8 and TRBJ1-1; D call uncertain. Deletions cut 2 bases from V and 1 base from J, with 8 bases between. There are 14 residues in the CDR3. Germline lookup yields CDR1 SGHVS and CDR2 FQNEAQ. CDR3 in DNA: TGTGCCAGCAGCTTAATTGCGGGGAACACTGAAGCTTTCTTT. Protein sequence: CASSLIAGNTEAFF.

The gene calls are TRBV10-3 and TRBJ2-5; D remains ambiguous. V was cut by 1 base and J by 4 bases, with 4 bases left in between. The CDR3 consists of 12 residues. CDR1 is ENHRY and CDR2 is SYGVKD in the germline V gene. CDR3 bases: TGTGCCATCAGTGAGTTAGCAGAGACCCAGTACTTC. This gives the protein CAISELAETQYF.

The rearrangement uses TRBV2 and TRBJ2-1, with 10 nucleotides matching TRBD2. The trim removed 6 bases at V and 5 bases at J, leaving 4 bases unmatched. Per the germline V gene, CDR1 is SNHLY and CDR2 is FYNNEI. The CDR3 runs 14 residues. The CDR3 DNA is TGTGCCAGCAGACCGGGACTAGCGAACAATGAGCAGTTCTTC. As protein: CASRPGLANNEQFF. Together with reference TRBV2 and TRBJ2-1, the CDR3 gives the full variable domain: EPEVTQTPSHQVTQMGQEVILRCVPISNHLYFYWYRQILGQKVEFLVSFYNNEISEKSEIFDDQFSVERPDGSNFTLKIRSTKLEDSAMYFCASRPGLANNEQFFGPGTRLTVL.

The CDR3 coding sequence is TGTGCCAGCTCACCCATATCTGGACCTAATGAGCAGTTCTTC. It codes for CASSPISGPNEQFF. The V gene is TRBV18, the J gene TRBJ2-1; D gene unclear. CDR1 and CDR2 (germline): KGHSH, LQKENI. Trimming took 3 bases from V and 7 from J, leaving 13 bases between them. This CDR3 has 14 residues.

This clone was observed a handful of times. The rearrangement uses TRBV18 and TRBJ2-1; 8 bases are a match to TRBD1. Unmatched junction bases numbered 9, after V lost 6 bases and J lost 2 bases. This CDR3 has 16 residues. The germline V gene encodes CDR1 KGHSH and CDR2 LQKENI. In DNA, the CDR3 is TGTGCCAGCTCCCGACAGGGGATAGAAACCTACAATGAGCAGTTCTTC. It is translated as CASSRQGIETYNEQFF.

This sequence joins TRBV2 and TRBJ1-5; D remains unclear. The CDR3 runs to 11 residues. Trimming cost V 1 base and J 11 bases, with 6 bases left between them. Germline CDR1 is SNHLY and CDR2 is FYNNEI. CDR3 region: CASSEGLAQHF. CDR3 sequence (DNA): TGTGCCAGCAGTGAAGGGCTAGCCCAGCATTTT.

This chain uses TRBV28 with TRBJ1-2; D gene ambiguous. The V gene's germline CDR1 is MDHEN and CDR2 SYDVKM. The CDR3 spans 14 residues. V was clipped by 3 bases and J by 7 bases, with 15 bases between them. The CDR3 nucleotides are TGTGCCAGCAGTTTGGTTGAAGGGCCGGGTGGCTACACCTTC. Its translation is CASSLVEGPGGYTF.

This chain connects TRBV28 to TRBJ1-1; D is perhaps TRBD1 (5 bases). Trimming left V 6 bases short and J 5 bases short, with 13 bases between. Germline V lookup: CDR1 MDHEN, CDR2 SYDVKM. This CDR3 is built from 13 residues. CDR3 region: CASRRGGRTEAFF. The CDR3 DNA follows: TGTGCCAGCAGACGTGGGGGTAGGACTGAAGCTTTCTTT.

The gene calls are TRBV5-1 and TRBJ2-3, with unresolved D. V lost 6 bases and J lost 5, with 16 bases in between. Germline V gene sequence: CDR1 SGHRS, CDR2 YFSETQ. The CDR3 extends over 14 amino acids. The CDR3 here is CASTPGDPQDTQYF. DNA of the CDR3: TGCGCCAGCACCCCAGGAGACCCACAAGATACGCAGTATTTT.